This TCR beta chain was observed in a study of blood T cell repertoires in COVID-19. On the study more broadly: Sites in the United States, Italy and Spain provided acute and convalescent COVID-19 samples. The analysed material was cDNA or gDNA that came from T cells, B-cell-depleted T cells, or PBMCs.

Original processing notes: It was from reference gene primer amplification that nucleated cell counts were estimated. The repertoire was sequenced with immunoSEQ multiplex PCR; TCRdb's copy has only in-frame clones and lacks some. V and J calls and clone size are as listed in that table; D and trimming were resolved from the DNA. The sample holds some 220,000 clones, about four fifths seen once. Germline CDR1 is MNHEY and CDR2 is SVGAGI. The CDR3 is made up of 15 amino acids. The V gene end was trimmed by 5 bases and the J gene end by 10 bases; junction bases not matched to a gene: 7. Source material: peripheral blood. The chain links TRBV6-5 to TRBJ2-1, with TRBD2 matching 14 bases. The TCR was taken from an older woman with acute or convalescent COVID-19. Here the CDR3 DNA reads TGTGCCAGCAGTACGACTAGCGGGGGGGCATGGGAGCAGTTCTTC. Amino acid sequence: CASSTTSGGAWEQFF.